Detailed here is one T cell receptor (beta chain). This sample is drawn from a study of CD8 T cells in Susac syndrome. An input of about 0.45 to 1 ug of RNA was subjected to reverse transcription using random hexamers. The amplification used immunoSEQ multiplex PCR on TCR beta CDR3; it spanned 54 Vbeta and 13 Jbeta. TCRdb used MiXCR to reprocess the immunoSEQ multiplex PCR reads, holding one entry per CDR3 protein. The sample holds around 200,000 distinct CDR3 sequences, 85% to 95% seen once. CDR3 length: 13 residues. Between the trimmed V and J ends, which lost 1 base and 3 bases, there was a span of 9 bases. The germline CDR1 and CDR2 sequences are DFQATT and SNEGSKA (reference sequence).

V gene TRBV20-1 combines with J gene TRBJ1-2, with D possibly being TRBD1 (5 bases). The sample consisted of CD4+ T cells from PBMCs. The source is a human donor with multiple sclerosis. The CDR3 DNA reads TGCAGTGCTAGAGTCAGAGGGGACTATGGCTACACCTTC. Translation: CSARVRGDYGYTF.